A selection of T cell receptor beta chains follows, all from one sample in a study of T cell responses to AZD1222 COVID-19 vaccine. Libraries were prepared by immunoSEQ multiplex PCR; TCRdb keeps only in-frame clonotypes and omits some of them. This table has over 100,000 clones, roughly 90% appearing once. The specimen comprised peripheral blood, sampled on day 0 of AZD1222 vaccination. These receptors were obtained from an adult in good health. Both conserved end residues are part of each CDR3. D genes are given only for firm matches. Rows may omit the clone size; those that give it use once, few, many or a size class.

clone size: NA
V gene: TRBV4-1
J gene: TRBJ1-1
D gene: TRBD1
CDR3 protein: CASSQPTGVRSNTEAFF
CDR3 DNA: TGCGCCAGCAGCCAACCCACAGGGGTAAGGTCGAACACTGAAGCTTTCTTT

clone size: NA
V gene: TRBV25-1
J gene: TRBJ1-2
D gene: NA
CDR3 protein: CASSEYYGYTF
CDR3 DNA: TGTGCCAGCAGTGAATACTATGGCTACACCTTC

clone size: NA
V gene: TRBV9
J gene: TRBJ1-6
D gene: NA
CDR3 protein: CASSAPGPSPLHF
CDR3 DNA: TGTGCCAGCAGCGCCCCCGGGCCCTCACCCCTCCACTTT

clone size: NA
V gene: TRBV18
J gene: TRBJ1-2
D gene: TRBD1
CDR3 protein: CASSPGQGSNYGYTF
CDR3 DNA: TGTGCCAGCTCACCGGGACAGGGGTCTAACTATGGCTACACCTTC

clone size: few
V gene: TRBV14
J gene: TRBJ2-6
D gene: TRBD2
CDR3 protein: CASSNGRGAGANVLTF
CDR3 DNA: TGTGCCAGCAGCAATGGCCGGGGGGCTGGGGCCAACGTCCTGACTTTC

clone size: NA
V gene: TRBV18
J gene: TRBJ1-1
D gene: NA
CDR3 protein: CASSNRPSIRGTEAFF
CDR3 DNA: TGTGCCAGCTCAAACAGGCCTTCTATTCGTGGCACTGAAGCTTTCTTT

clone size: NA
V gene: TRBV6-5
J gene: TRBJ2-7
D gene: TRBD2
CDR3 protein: CASSFPPAGGTDEQYF
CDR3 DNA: TGTGCCAGCAGTTTTCCCCCGGCGGGGGGCACGGACGAGCAGTACTTC

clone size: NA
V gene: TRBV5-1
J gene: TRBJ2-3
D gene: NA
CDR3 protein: CASSLQGGPDTQYF
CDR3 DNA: TGCGCCAGCAGCTTGCAGGGCGGGCCAGATACGCAGTATTTT

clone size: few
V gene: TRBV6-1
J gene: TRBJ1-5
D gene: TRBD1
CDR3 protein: CASSEAGTADQPQHF
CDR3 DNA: TGTGCCAGCAGTGAAGCTGGGACAGCCGATCAGCCCCAGCATTTT

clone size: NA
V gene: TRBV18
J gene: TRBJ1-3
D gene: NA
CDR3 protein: CASSPKSVPGNTIYF
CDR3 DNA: TGTGCCAGCTCACCAAAGTCAGTCCCTGGAAACACCATATATTTT

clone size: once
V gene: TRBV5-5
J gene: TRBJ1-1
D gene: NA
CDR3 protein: CASRQTNEAFF
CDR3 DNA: TGTGCCAGCAGGCAAACAAATGAAGCTTTCTTT

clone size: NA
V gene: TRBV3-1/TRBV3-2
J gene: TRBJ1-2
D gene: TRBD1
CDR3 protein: CASSQDRGQGDYGYTF
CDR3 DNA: TGTGCCAGCAGCCAAGATAGGGGACAGGGCGACTATGGCTACACCTTC

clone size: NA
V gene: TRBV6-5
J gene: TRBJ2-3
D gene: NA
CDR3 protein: CASSYSAPDTQYF
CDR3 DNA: TGTGCCAGCAGTTACTCTGCCCCAGATACGCAGTATTTT

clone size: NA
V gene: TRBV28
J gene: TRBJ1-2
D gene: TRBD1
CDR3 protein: CASSTGGVYGYTF
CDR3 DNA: TGTGCCAGCAGCACAGGGGGGGTCTATGGCTACACCTTC